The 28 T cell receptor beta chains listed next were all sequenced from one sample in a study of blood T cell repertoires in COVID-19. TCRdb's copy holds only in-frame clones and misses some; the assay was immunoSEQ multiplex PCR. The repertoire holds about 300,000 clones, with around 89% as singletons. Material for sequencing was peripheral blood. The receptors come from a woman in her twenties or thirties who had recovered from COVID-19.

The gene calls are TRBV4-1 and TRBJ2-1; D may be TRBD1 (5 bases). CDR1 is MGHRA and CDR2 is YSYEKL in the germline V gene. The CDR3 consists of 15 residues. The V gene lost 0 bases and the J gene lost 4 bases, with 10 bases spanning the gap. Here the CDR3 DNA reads TGCGCCAGCAGCCAAGATCAGGGTGCATACAATGAGCAGTTCTTC. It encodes CASSQDQGAYNEQFF.

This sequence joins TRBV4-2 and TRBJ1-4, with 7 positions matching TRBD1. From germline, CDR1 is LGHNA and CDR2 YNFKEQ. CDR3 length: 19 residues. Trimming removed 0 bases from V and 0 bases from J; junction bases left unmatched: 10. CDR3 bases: TGTGCCAGCAGCCAAGAGAGACAGGGCCGAGGGACAACTAATGAAAAACTGTTTTTT. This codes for CASSQERQGRGTTNEKLFF.

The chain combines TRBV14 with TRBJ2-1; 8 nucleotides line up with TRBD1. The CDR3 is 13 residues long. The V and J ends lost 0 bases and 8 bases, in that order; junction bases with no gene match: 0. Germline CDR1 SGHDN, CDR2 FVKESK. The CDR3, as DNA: TGTGCCAGCAGCCAAGAACAGGGGGATGAGCAGTTCTTC. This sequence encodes CASSQEQGDEQFF.

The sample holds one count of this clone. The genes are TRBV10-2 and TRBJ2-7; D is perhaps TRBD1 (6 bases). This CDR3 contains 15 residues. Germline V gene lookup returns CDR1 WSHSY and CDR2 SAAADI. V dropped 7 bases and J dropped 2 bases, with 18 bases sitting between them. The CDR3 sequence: CASKDLRGNAYEQYF. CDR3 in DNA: TGCGCCAGCAAGGATCTTAGGGGGAACGCCTACGAGCAGTACTTC.

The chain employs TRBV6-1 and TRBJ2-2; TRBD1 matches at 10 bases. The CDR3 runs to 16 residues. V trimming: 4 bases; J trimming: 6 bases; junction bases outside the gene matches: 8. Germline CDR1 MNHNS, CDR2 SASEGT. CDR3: CASSAVLTGGAGELFF. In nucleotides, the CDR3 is TGTGCCAGCAGTGCCGTCCTGACAGGGGGCGCCGGGGAGCTGTTTTTT.

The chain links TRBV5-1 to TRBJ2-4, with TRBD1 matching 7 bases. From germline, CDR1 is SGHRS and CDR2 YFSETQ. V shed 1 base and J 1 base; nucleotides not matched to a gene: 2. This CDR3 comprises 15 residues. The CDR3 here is CASSLTGEAKNIQYF. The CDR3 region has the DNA TGCGCCAGCAGCTTGACAGGGGAGGCCAAAAACATTCAGTACTTC.

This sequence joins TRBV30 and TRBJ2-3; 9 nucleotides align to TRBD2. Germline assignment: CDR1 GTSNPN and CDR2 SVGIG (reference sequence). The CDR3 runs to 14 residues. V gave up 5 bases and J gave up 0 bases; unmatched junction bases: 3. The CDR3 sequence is CAWGAGGSTDTQYF. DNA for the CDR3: TGTGCCTGGGGAGCGGGGGGAAGCACAGATACGCAGTATTTT.

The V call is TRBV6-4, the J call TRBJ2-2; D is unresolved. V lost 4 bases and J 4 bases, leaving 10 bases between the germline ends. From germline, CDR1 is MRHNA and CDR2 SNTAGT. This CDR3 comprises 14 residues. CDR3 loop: CASSVELTTGELFF. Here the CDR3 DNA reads TGTGCCAGCAGTGTCGAGCTCACCACCGGGGAGCTGTTTTTT.

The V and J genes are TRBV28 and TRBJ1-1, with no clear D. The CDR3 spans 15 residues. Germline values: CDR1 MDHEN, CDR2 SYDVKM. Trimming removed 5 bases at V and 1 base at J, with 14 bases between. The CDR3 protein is CASSVRGSANTEAFF. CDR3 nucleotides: TGTGCCAGCAGTGTTCGAGGGTCCGCGAACACTGAAGCTTTCTTT.

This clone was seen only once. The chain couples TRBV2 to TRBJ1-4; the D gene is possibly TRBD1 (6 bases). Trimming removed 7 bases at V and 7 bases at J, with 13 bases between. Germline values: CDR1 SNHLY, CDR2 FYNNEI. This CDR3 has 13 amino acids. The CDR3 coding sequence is TGTGCCAGCAAAGAGGGGGAAAGTGAAAAACTGTTTTTT. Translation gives CASKEGESEKLFF.

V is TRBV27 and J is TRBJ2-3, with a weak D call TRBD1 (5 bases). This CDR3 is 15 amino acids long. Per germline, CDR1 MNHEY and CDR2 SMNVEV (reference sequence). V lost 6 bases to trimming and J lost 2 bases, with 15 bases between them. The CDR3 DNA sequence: TGTGCCAGCAGCCAGCAAACAGGCCCCACAGATACGCAGTATTTT. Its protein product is CASSQQTGPTDTQYF.

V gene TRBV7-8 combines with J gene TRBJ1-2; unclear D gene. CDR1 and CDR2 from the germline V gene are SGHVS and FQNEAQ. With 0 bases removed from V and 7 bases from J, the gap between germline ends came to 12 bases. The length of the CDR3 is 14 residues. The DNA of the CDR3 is TGTGCCAGCAGCTTAGCGCTCGGGATCAGTGGCTACACCTTC. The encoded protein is CASSLALGISGYTF.

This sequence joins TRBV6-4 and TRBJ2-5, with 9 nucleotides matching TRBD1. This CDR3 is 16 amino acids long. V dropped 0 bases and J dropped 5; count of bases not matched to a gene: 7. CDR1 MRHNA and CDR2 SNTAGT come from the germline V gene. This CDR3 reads CASSDSRTGVGETQYF. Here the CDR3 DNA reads TGTGCCAGCAGTGACTCCCGGACAGGGGTCGGGGAGACCCAGTACTTC.

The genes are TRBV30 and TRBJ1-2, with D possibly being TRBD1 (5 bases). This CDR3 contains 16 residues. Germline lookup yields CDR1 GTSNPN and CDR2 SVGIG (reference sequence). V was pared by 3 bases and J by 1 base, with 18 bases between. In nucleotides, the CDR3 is TGTGCCTGGAGCCGGGACTTCGAGCCCTTTAACTATGGCTACACCTTC. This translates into CAWSRDFEPFNYGYTF.

In nucleotides, the CDR3 is TGTGCCATCCCGGCGAGGGATAACTATGGCTACACCTTC. It translates to CAIPARDNYGYTF. The chain links TRBV10-3 to TRBJ1-2; D gene ambiguous. V shed 8 bases and J shed 1 base, with 11 bases lying between them. The CDR3 sequence is 13 residues long. The germline V gene encodes CDR1 ENHRY and CDR2 SYGVKD.

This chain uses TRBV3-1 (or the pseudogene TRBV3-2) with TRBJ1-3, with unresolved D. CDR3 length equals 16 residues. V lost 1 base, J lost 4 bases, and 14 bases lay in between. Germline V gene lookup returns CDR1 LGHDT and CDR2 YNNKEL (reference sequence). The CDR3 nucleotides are TGTGCCAGCAGCCAAGGACCCGCGGGGTTCGGAAACACCATATATTTT. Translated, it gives CASSQGPAGFGNTIYF.

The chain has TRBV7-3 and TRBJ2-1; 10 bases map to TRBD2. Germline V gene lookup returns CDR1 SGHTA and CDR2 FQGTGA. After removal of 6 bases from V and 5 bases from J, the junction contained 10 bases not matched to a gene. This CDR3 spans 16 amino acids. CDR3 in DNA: TGTGCCAGCAGTTCGAATCTTCTAGCGGGGGACAATGAGCAGTTCTTC. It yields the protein CASSSNLLAGDNEQFF. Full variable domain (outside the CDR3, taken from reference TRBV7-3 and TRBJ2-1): GAGVSQTPSNKVTEKGKYVELRCDPISGHTALYWYRQSLGQGPEFLIYFQGTGAADDSGLPNDRFFAVRPEGSVSTLKIQRTERGDSAVYLCASSSNLLAGDNEQFFGPGTRLTVL.

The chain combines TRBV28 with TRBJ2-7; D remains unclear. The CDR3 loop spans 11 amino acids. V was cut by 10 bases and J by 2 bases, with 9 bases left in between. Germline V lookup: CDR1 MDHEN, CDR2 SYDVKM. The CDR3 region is CATRLAYEQYF. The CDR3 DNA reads TGTGCCACCAGGCTAGCCTACGAGCAGTACTTC.

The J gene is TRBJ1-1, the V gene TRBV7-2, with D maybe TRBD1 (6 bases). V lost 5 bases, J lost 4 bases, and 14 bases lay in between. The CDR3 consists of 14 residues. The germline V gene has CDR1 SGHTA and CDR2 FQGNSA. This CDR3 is CASSLNRDPTEAFF. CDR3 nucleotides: TGTGCCAGCAGCCTAAACAGGGACCCCACTGAAGCTTTCTTT.

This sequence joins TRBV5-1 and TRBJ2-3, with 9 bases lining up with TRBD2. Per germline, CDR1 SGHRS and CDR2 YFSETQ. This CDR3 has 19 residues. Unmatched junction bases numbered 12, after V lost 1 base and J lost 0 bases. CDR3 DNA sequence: TGCGCCAGCAGCTTGCGACCTAGCGGGGTTATCACTAGCACAGATACGCAGTATTTT. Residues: CASSLRPSGVITSTDTQYF.

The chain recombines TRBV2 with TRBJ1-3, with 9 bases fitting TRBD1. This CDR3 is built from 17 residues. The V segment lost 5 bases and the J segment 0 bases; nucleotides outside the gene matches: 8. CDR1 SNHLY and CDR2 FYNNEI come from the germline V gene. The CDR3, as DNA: TGTGCCAGCAGTCGGGACAGGGCCCAACGCTCTGGAAACACCATATATTTT. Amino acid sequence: CASSRDRAQRSGNTIYF.

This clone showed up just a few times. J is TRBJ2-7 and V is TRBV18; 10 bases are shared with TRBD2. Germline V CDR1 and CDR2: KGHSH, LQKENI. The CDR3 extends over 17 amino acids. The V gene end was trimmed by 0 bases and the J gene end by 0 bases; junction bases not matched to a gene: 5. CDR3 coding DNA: TGTGCCAGCTCACCACCGGTTAGCGGGGGGCTCTCCTACGAGCAGTACTTC. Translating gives CASSPPVSGGLSYEQYF.

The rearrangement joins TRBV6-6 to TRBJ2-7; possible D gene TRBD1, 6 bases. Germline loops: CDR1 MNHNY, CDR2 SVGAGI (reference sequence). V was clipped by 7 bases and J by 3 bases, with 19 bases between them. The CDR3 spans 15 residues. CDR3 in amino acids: CASTTRGSNSYEQYF. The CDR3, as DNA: TGTGCCAGCACGACGAGGGGGTCAAATAGCTACGAGCAGTACTTC.

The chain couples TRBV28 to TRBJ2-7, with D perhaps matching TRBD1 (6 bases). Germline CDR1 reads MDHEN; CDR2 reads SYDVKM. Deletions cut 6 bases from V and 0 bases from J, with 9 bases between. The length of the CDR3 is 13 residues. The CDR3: CASRTTGSYEQYF. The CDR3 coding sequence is TGTGCCAGCAGAACGACAGGCTCCTACGAGCAGTACTTC. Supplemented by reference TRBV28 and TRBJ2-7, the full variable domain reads DVKVTQSSRYLVKRTGEKVFLECVQDMDHENMFWYRQDPGLGLRLIYFSYDVKMKEKGDIPEGYSVSREKKERFSLILESASTNQTSMYLCASRTTGSYEQYFGPGTRLTVT.

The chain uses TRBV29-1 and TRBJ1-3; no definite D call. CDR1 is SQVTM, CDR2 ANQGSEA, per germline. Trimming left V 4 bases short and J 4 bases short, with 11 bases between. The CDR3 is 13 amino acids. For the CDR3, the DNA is TGCAGCGTTGGGCGGACGGGAGGAAACACCATATATTTT. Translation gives CSVGRTGGNTIYF.

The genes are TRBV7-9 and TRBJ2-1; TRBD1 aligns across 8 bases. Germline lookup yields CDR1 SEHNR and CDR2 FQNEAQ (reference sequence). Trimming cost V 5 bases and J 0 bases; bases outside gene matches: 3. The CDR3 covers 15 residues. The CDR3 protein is CASSPTGGSYNEQFF. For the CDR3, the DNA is TGTGCCAGCAGCCCCACAGGGGGCTCCTACAATGAGCAGTTCTTC.

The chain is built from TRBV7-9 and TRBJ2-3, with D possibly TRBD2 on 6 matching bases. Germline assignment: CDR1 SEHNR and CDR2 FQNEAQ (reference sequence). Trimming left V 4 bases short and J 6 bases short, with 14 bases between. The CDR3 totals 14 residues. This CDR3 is CASSWEWEADTQYF. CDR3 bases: TGTGCCAGCAGCTGGGAGTGGGAGGCCGATACGCAGTATTTT.

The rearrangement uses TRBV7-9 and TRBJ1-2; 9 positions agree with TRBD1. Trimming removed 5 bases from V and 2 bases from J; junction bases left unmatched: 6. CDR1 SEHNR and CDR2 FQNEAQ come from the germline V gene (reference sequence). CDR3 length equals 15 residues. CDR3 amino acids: CASSPDRGENYGYTF. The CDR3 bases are TGTGCCAGCAGCCCGGACAGGGGCGAAAACTATGGCTACACCTTC.